This is a list of T cell receptor beta chains from one sample in a study of blood T cell repertoires in COVID-19. TCRdb's table, derived via immunoSEQ multiplex PCR, lists solely in-frame clones and lacks some. This table has roughly 290,000 clones, 75% to 90% appearing once. Source material: peripheral blood. The source is a woman aged 30 to 39 who had recovered from COVID-19. CDR3s include the opening cysteine and the closing phenylalanine or tryptophan.

CDR3 protein: CATSRGGDRGETQYF; CDR3 length: 15; J gene: TRBJ2-5; V gene: TRBV15
CDR3 protein: CASRRWTGNNYGYTF; CDR3 length: 15; J gene: TRBJ1-2; V gene: TRBV19
CDR3 protein: CASSLSPGLAGGEQFF; CDR3 length: 16; J gene: TRBJ2-1; V gene: TRBV7-9
CDR3 protein: CASSILRGLYNEQFF; CDR3 length: 15; J gene: TRBJ2-1; V gene: TRBV19
CDR3 protein: CATSDLVFPGGQPQHF; CDR3 length: 16; J gene: TRBJ1-5; V gene: TRBV24-1
CDR3 protein: CASTPGQGDWGEKGGDEQFF; CDR3 length: 20; J gene: TRBJ2-1; V gene: TRBV7-6
CDR3 protein: CASSSTQGATSTDTQYF; CDR3 length: 17; J gene: TRBJ2-3; V gene: TRBV4-1
CDR3 protein: CASSLRQNYGYTF; CDR3 length: 13; J gene: TRBJ1-2; V gene: TRBV28
CDR3 protein: CASSPTQLHGYTF; CDR3 length: 13; J gene: TRBJ1-2; V gene: TRBV28
CDR3 protein: CASGGTSSPTGELFF; CDR3 length: 15; J gene: TRBJ2-2; V gene: TRBV19
CDR3 protein: CACKLGTSNTEAFF; CDR3 length: 14; J gene: TRBJ1-1; V gene: TRBV30
CDR3 protein: CASSITGVASNQPQHF; CDR3 length: 16; J gene: TRBJ1-5; V gene: TRBV19
CDR3 protein: CASSIGAGGYTEAFF; CDR3 length: 15; J gene: TRBJ1-1; V gene: TRBV19
CDR3 protein: CASSRTGVYEQYF; CDR3 length: 13; J gene: TRBJ2-7; V gene: TRBV12-3/TRBV12-4
CDR3 protein: CASSLGGPSDEQYF; CDR3 length: 14; J gene: TRBJ2-7; V gene: TRBV5-1
CDR3 protein: CASSLGGEGYGYTF; CDR3 length: 14; J gene: TRBJ1-2; V gene: TRBV7-9
CDR3 protein: CASSLWAANSPLHF; CDR3 length: 14; J gene: TRBJ1-6; V gene: TRBV28
CDR3 protein: CASSQVPRGGELFF; CDR3 length: 14; J gene: TRBJ2-2; V gene: TRBV4-1
CDR3 protein: CASSLLSGQGDEKLFF; CDR3 length: 16; J gene: TRBJ1-4; V gene: TRBV7-2
CDR3 protein: CASSPPDRGANEQYF; CDR3 length: 15; J gene: TRBJ2-7; V gene: TRBV18
CDR3 protein: CASSQGQNNNSPLHF; CDR3 length: 15; J gene: TRBJ1-6; V gene: TRBV14
CDR3 protein: CASSRTGSQGTEAFF; CDR3 length: 15; J gene: TRBJ1-1; V gene: TRBV6-5
CDR3 protein: CASRETGAGANVLTF; CDR3 length: 15; J gene: TRBJ2-6; V gene: TRBV6-4
CDR3 protein: CASSVGGGDIQYF; CDR3 length: 13; J gene: TRBJ2-4; V gene: TRBV9
CDR3 protein: CASSPRTSGLSNEQFF; CDR3 length: 16; J gene: TRBJ2-1; V gene: TRBV27
CDR3 protein: CASSNPGVTTDTQYF; CDR3 length: 15; J gene: TRBJ2-3; V gene: TRBV5-1
CDR3 protein: CASSSPGQGISEQYF; CDR3 length: 15; J gene: TRBJ2-7; V gene: TRBV5-5
CDR3 protein: CASSQGLTWGGGEQYF; CDR3 length: 16; J gene: TRBJ2-7; V gene: TRBV3-1/TRBV3-2
CDR3 protein: CASSYVDRTSGNTIYF; CDR3 length: 16; J gene: TRBJ1-3; V gene: TRBV6-2/TRBV6-3
CDR3 protein: CASSLDLRDRGESRFF; CDR3 length: 16; J gene: TRBJ2-1; V gene: TRBV5-1
CDR3 protein: CASSLDQQGLGTDTQYF; CDR3 length: 17; J gene: TRBJ2-3; V gene: TRBV7-8
CDR3 protein: CASTRDINEKLFF; CDR3 length: 13; J gene: TRBJ1-4; V gene: TRBV7-9
CDR3 protein: CASRTTSDTDTQYF; CDR3 length: 14; J gene: TRBJ2-3; V gene: TRBV28
CDR3 protein: CASSHRGQPQHF; CDR3 length: 12; J gene: TRBJ1-5; V gene: TRBV5-8
CDR3 protein: CASSARQGWANNEQFF; CDR3 length: 16; J gene: TRBJ2-1; V gene: TRBV9
CDR3 protein: CATSDGSGGAYNEQFF; CDR3 length: 16; J gene: TRBJ2-1; V gene: TRBV24-1
CDR3 protein: CASSPQAGFGGQSNTEAFF; CDR3 length: 19; J gene: TRBJ1-1; V gene: TRBV18
CDR3 protein: CASSRSGTGIYEQYF; CDR3 length: 15; J gene: TRBJ2-7; V gene: TRBV3-1/TRBV3-2
CDR3 protein: CASSLDSGEQYF; CDR3 length: 12; J gene: TRBJ2-7; V gene: TRBV5-4
CDR3 protein: CSVDSGGANGYTF; CDR3 length: 13; J gene: TRBJ1-2; V gene: TRBV29-1
CDR3 protein: CASSSRAQGVEKLFF; CDR3 length: 15; J gene: TRBJ1-4; V gene: TRBV13
CDR3 protein: CASSYSRRDEKLFF; CDR3 length: 14; J gene: TRBJ1-4; V gene: TRBV6-5
CDR3 protein: CASSRGAEGANVLTF; CDR3 length: 15; J gene: TRBJ2-6; V gene: TRBV6-5